This T cell receptor beta chain was identified during a study of T cells in Graves' hyperthyroidism and ophthalmopathy. Study-level results: Most expanded thyroid clonotypes above 0.001 recurred in blood.

RNA transcripts served as the template for amplifying TCR beta CDR3 regions. First-round RT-PCR with HTBI primers amplified the TCR CDR3 region. TCRdb re-called the multiplex PCR reads through MiXCR, storing one row per CDR3 protein. The data hold about 250,000 distinct CDR3 sequences, with approximately 24% observed a single time. Orbital computed tomography, thyroid ultrasound, serum thyroxine and TRAb, and clinical symptoms together informed the diagnoses. With V trimmed by 2 bases and J by 4 bases, 4 bases remained unmatched. This CDR3 has 15 residues. CDR1 is MNHEY, CDR2 SVGAGI, per germline. There are a few counts of this clonotype. Its cognate antigen is unknown.

This chain joins TRBV6-5 and TRBJ2-4; 8 nucleotides agree with TRBD1. Sequenced material: blood. The clonotype was recovered from a woman in her 40s with Graves' ophthalmopathy. The CDR3: CASSYPRQGKNIQYF. In DNA, the CDR3 is TGTGCCAGCAGTTACCCCCGACAGGGGAAAAACATTCAGTACTTC.